This TCR beta chain was retrieved from a study of neurological immune-mediated disorders. Study-level points and caveats: HTLV-1-associated myelopathy had the most TCR clonal expansion, while multiple sclerosis had the least, a level that fell below healthy controls.

Germline assignment: CDR1 MNHEY and CDR2 SVGEGT. V gave up 0 bases and J gave up 7 bases, with 12 bases separating them. The CDR3 has 14 amino acids. In its sample, this clonotype was seen many times. The antigen is unknown. The sorted-subset TCR libraries were prepared using about a million CD4+ or CD8+ T cells as the starting material. 5'RACE employing 10-nucleotide random UMIs yielded the cDNA. TCRdb reprocessed the 5' RACE reads with MiXCR, giving one entry per CDR3 protein. The sample holds roughly 20,000 distinct CDR3 sequences, 7.5% seen once. Sequences were obtained from CD8+ T cells from blood. This clonotype was obtained from a woman in her 30s with HTLV-1-associated myelopathy (HAM/TSP). This chain uses TRBV6-2 or TRBV6-3 with TRBJ1-2; D unclear. This CDR3 reads CASSYSNVVSGYTF. In DNA, the CDR3 is TGTGCCAGCAGTTACTCGAACGTCGTGAGTGGCTACACCTTC.